The 10 T cell receptor beta chains below were found in one sample sequenced in a study of T-cell memory formation after mild COVID-19. TCRdb fed the 5' RACE reads into MiXCR, producing one record per CDR3 protein. The repertoire has 140,000 to 150,000 distinct CDR3 sequences, about 25% of them found once; the top ten carry approximately 24%. Material for sequencing was PBMCs or a T cell subset sorted from them (not recorded which). These receptors were collected from an adult woman who had mild COVID-19 (a few samples of this study predate the infection). Cell type and time point are not known.

Only a few counts were recorded for this clonotype. DNA of the CDR3: TGTGCCAGCAGCTTGGTTGCGGGAGAGGCCGAGCAGTACTTC. Translated, it gives CASSLVAGEAEQYF. This chain connects TRBV5-6 to TRBJ2-7; 7 bases fit TRBD2. Germline V gene data show CDR1 as SGHDT and CDR2 as YYEEEE. This CDR3 comprises 14 residues. V lost 0 bases, J lost 6 bases, and 6 bases stayed unmatched. The entire variable domain, with the rest obtained from reference TRBV5-6 and TRBJ2-7, is as follows: DAGVTQSPTHLIKTRGQQVTLRCSPKSGHDTVSWYQQALGQGPQFIFQYYEEEERQRGNFPDRFSGHQFPNYSSELNVNALLLGDSALYLCASSLVAGEAEQYFGPGTRLTVT.

The CDR3 region has the DNA TGTGCCACCAGTGATCCCGGGGTCGCGGGGGCTGCAGATACGCAGTATTTT. Translation: CATSDPGVAGAADTQYF. The rearrangement joins TRBV24-1 to TRBJ2-3; D possibly corresponds to TRBD2 (7 bases). V was cut by 3 bases and J by 4 bases, with 19 bases left in between. The CDR3 runs 17 residues. Germline loops: CDR1 KGHDR, CDR2 SFDVKD.

The chain is built from TRBV20-1 and TRBJ2-7; 8 bases are a match to TRBD2. The CDR3 length is 14 residues. The trim removed 6 bases at V and 2 bases at J, leaving 9 bases unmatched. The V gene's germline CDR1 is DFQATT and CDR2 SNEGSKA (reference sequence). CDR3 in DNA: TGCAGTGCCACGGTGGCGGGGGGCCCCTACGAGCAGTACTTC. This codes for CSATVAGGPYEQYF.

V usage is TRBV7-9 and J usage is TRBJ1-1; 7 bases are shared with TRBD1. Germline V gives CDR1 SEHNR, CDR2 FQNEAQ (reference sequence). Unmatched junction bases numbered 15, after V lost 5 bases and J lost 3 bases. The CDR3 covers 17 residues. This chain's CDR3 is CASSNPALRGAYTEAFF. CDR3 nucleotides: TGTGCCAGCAGCAATCCCGCACTCAGGGGGGCGTACACTGAAGCTTTCTTT.

The chain employs TRBV29-1 and TRBJ2-1; 8 nucleotides agree with TRBD2. J lost 7 bases, V lost 7 bases, and 9 bases had no gene match. The length of the CDR3 is 13 residues. Germline V lookup: CDR1 SQVTM, CDR2 ANQGSEA. The CDR3 coding sequence is TGCAGCGCCGCGGGGGGAAACGCTAATGAGCAGTTCTTC. Protein sequence: CSAAGGNANEQFF.

This clonotype was counted a few times. The chain has TRBV24-1 and TRBJ2-4; the match to TRBD1 covers 9 bases. J was trimmed by 8 bases and V by 2 bases; bases with no gene match: 3. This CDR3 region has 14 residues. Germline V gene lookup returns CDR1 KGHDR and CDR2 SFDVKD. The CDR3 here is CATSDSGQGHIQYF. The CDR3 DNA reads TGTGCCACCAGTGATTCGGGACAGGGTCACATTCAGTACTTC.

Many counts were recorded for this clonotype. The chain uses TRBV6-5 and TRBJ2-4; a weak D match, TRBD2 (5 bases). Trimming shortened V by 0 bases and J by 5 bases, and 14 bases separated the two germline ends. Looked up from germline, CDR1 is MNHEY and CDR2 is SVGAGI. This CDR3 comprises 16 residues. The CDR3 loop reads CASSYSIFAAENIQYF. The CDR3 nucleotides read TGTGCCAGCAGTTACTCGATTTTCGCAGCGGAAAACATTCAGTACTTC.

This clonotype appeared a few times. This chain links TRBV7-9 with TRBJ2-1; D is possibly TRBD2 (6 bases). Germline assignment: CDR1 SEHNR and CDR2 FQNEAQ (reference sequence). The CDR3 has 15 amino acids. The V and J ends lost 6 bases and 0 bases respectively, with 12 bases between them. CDR3 in amino acids: CASRISGSSYNEQFF. The CDR3 DNA follows: TGTGCCAGCAGGATTAGCGGTTCCTCCTACAATGAGCAGTTCTTC.

A few counts support this clonotype. V usage is TRBV7-9 and J usage is TRBJ2-1, with 7 positions matching TRBD2. V was clipped by 5 bases and J by 10 bases; unmatched bases: 14. CDR3 length: 15 residues. Germline CDR1 and CDR2: SEHNR and FQNEAQ (reference sequence). CDR3 sequence (DNA): TGTGCCAGCAGCCCATCCGGGACTACCCCCCCCGAGCAGTTCTTC. Protein product: CASSPSGTTPPEQFF.

The V call is TRBV5-1, the J call TRBJ2-5; TRBD1 or TRBD2 may be the D gene (5 bases each). Germline values: CDR1 SGHRS, CDR2 YFSETQ. V was cut by 0 bases and J by 5 bases, with 23 bases left in between. This CDR3 spans 18 amino acids. CDR3 in amino acids: CASSLDLQAQTGLETQYF. The DNA of the CDR3 is TGCGCCAGCAGCTTGGATTTACAGGCCCAAACGGGATTGGAGACCCAGTACTTC. Full variable domain (missing parts from reference TRBV5-1 and TRBJ2-5): KAGVTQTPRYLIKTRGQQVTLSCSPISGHRSVSWYQQTPGQGLQFLFEYFSETQRNKGNFPGRFSGRQFSNSRSEMNVSTLELGDSALYLCASSLDLQAQTGLETQYFGPGTRLLVL.